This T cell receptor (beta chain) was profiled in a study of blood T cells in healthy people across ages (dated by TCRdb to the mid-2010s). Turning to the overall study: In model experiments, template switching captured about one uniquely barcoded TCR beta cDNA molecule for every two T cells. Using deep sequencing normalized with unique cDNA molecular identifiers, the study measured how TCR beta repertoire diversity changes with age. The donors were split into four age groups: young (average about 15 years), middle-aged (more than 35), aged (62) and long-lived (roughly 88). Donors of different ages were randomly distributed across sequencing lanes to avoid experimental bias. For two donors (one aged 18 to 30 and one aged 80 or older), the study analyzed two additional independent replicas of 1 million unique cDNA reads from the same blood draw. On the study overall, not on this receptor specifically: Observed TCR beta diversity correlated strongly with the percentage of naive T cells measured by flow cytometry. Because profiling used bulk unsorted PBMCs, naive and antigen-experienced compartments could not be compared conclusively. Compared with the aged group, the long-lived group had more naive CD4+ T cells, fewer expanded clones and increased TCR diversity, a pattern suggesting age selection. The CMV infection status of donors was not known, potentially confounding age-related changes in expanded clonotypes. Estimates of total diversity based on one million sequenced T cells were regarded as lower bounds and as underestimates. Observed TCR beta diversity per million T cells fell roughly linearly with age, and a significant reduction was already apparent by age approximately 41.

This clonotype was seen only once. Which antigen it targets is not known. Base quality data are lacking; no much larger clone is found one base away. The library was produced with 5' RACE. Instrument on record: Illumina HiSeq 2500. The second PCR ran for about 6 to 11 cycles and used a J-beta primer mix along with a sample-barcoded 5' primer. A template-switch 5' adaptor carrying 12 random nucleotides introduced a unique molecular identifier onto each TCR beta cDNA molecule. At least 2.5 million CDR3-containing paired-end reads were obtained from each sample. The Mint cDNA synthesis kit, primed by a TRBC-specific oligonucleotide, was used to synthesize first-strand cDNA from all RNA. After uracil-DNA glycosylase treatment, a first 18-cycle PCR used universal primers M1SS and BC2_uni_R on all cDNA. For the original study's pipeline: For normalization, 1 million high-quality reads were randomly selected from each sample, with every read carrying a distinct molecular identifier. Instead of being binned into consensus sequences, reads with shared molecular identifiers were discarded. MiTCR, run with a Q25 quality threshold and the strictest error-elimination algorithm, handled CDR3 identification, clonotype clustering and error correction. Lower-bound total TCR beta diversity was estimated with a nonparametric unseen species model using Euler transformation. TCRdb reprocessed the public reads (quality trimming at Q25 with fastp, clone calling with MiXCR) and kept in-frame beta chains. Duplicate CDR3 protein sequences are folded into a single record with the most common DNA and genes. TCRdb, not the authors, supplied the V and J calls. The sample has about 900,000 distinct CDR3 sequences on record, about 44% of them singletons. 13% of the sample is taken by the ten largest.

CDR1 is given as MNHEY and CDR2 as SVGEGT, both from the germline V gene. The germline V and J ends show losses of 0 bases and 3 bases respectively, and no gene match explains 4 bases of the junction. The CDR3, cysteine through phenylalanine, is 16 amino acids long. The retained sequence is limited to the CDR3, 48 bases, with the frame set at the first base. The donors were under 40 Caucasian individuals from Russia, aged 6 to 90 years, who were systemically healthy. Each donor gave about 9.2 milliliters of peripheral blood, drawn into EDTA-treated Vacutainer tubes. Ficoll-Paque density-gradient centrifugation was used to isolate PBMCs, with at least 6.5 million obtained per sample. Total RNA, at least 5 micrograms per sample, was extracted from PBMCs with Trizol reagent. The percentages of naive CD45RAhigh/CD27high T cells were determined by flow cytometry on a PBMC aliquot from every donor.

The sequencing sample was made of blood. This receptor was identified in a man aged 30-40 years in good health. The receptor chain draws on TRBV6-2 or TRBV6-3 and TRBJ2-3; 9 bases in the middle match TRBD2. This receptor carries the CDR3 CASSYSAGGVTDTQYF. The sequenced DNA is TGTGCCAGCAGTTACTCGGCGGGGGGGGTGACAGATACGCAGTATTTT.